One sample yielded the 11 T cell receptor beta chains listed below, sequenced in a study of T cell responses to AZD1222 COVID-19 vaccine. TCRdb's copy holds only in-frame clones and misses some; the assay was immunoSEQ multiplex PCR. The sample includes fewer than 120,000 clones, roughly nine tenths of them seen just once. The sequenced sample was peripheral blood, obtained on day 0 of AZD1222 vaccination. The receptors stem from an adult in good health.

The rearrangement joins TRBV7-2 to TRBJ2-5; perhaps TRBD2 as D (6 bases). The V and J ends lost 4 bases and 5 bases respectively, with 20 bases between them. Germline CDR1 reads SGHTA; CDR2 reads FQGNSA. The CDR3 is 16 residues long. The CDR3 DNA reads as TGTGCCAGCAGCTCCCGGACTGGACTATACGGGGAGACCCAGTACTTC. Protein product: CASSSRTGLYGETQYF.

The table lists this clone with a count of one. The gene calls are TRBV4-3 and TRBJ1-2; D unresolved. V lost 1 base and J lost 3, with 12 bases in between. CDR1 is LGHNA and CDR2 is YSLEER in the germline V gene. This CDR3 comprises 15 residues. The CDR3 spells CASSQGASVYYGYTF. CDR3 nucleotides: TGCGCCAGCAGCCAAGGCGCCTCGGTTTACTATGGCTACACCTTC.

This rearrangement joins TRBV5-1 to TRBJ1-1; 8 bases agree with TRBD1. J gave up 3 bases and V 5 bases, and 6 bases lay outside the gene matches. The CDR3 runs 14 residues. Germline assignment: CDR1 SGHRS and CDR2 YFSETQ. CDR3 in DNA: TGCGCCAGCAGTCACGGACAGGGTGACACTGAAGCTTTCTTT. It specifies CASSHGQGDTEAFF.

The chain links TRBV7-3 to TRBJ2-3; D gene unclear. The germline V and J ends were trimmed by 5 bases and 0 bases, with 6 bases remaining between them. This CDR3 comprises 13 residues. Germline V gene sequence: CDR1 SGHTA, CDR2 FQGTGA. Here the CDR3 DNA reads TGTGCCAGCAGCACCCAGAGCACAGATACGCAGTATTTT. Amino acid sequence: CASSTQSTDTQYF.

The V and J genes are TRBV5-5 and TRBJ1-6; D is ambiguous. The CDR3 covers 14 residues. The germline V and J ends were trimmed by 4 bases and 5 bases, with 10 bases remaining between them. Germline V gene sequence: CDR1 SGHKS, CDR2 YYEKEE (reference sequence). CDR3 DNA sequence: TGTGCCAGCAGCCGGGCTAACGATAATTCACCCCTCCACTTT. Amino acid sequence: CASSRANDNSPLHF.

V usage is TRBV10-1 and J usage is TRBJ1-3; D is ambiguous. CDR3 size: 15 residues. Deletions cut 4 bases from V and 4 bases from J, with 14 bases between. The germline V gene encodes CDR1 WNHNN and CDR2 SYGVQD (reference sequence). CDR3 DNA: TGCGCCAGCAGTGCCCGGACGGATGAAGGAAACACCATATATTTT. This codes for CASSARTDEGNTIYF.

The genes are TRBV7-9 and TRBJ2-7, with D perhaps matching TRBD2 (5 bases). Germline assignment: CDR1 SEHNR and CDR2 FQNEAQ (reference sequence). The CDR3 is made up of 17 amino acids. Trimming took 2 bases from V and 0 from J, leaving 17 bases between them. CDR3 nucleotide sequence: TGTGCCAGCAGCTTACATCGGGGAACCCCCGGCTCCTACGAGCAGTACTTC. Its translation: CASSLHRGTPGSYEQYF.

This chain connects TRBV4-2 to TRBJ1-1; D is ambiguous. Germline V gene sequence: CDR1 LGHNA, CDR2 YNFKEQ. With 4 bases removed from V and 1 base from J, the gap between germline ends came to 28 bases. The CDR3 sequence is 20 residues long. CDR3 in DNA: TGTGCCAGCAGCCCTACCACACGATACGGGCAGCCTCGGCCGAACACTGAAGCTTTCTTT. It translates to CASSPTTRYGQPRPNTEAFF.

The chain is built from TRBV15 and TRBJ2-3, with 11 positions matching TRBD2. The CDR3 is 17 residues long. In germline, CDR1 is LNHNV, CDR2 YYDKDF (reference sequence). Trimming removed 4 bases from V and 4 bases from J; junction bases left unmatched: 10. CDR3 DNA: TGTGCCACCAGCAAAGTTGGTAGCGGGAGGGCCCCAGATACGCAGTATTTT. Amino acids: CATSKVGSGRAPDTQYF.

J is TRBJ1-3 and V is TRBV19; no reliable D call. The CDR3 spans 18 residues. V was shortened by 3 bases and J by 0 bases, with 18 bases between the two germline ends. CDR1 LNHDA and CDR2 SQIVND come from the germline V gene (reference sequence). The CDR3 is CASSILPQGRSSGNTIYF. DNA of the CDR3: TGTGCCAGTAGTATTCTCCCCCAAGGACGAAGCTCTGGAAACACCATATATTTT.

Here the CDR3 reads CASRVGLAADTQYF. The CDR3 bases are TGTGCCAGCAGGGTTGGACTAGCAGCAGATACGCAGTATTTT. The chain recombines TRBV2 with TRBJ2-3, with 8 bases matching TRBD2. Looked up from germline, CDR1 is SNHLY and CDR2 is FYNNEI. J lost 4 bases, V lost 6 bases, and 6 bases had no gene match. The CDR3 is 14 residues long.